These 22 T cell receptor beta chains came from one sample sequenced in a study of vaccination effects on CD4 cells after COVID-19 (dated by TCRdb to 2022 to 2024). In the ViraFEST assay, PBMC were stimulated with viral peptide pools, and TCR sequencing was then used to find antigen-specific CD4+ T cell clonotypes based on their expansion. After around 10 days of culture, CD4+ T cells were isolated with the EasySep CD4+ T cell isolation kit. Library generation was performed with the immunoSEQ multiplex PCR assay. Held by TCRdb, this immuneACCESS table contains in-frame sequences only and omits some clones. Under half of the omission traces to an unresolved V gene where checked; the cause of the rest is unknown. A total of under 80,000 clones appear in this sample, 70% to 75% of them only once. Together, the top ten hold approximately 1.7% of the sample. For these receptors, no antigen is known. Sequencing was performed on CD4+ T cells from PBMCs cultured with HCoV-229E spike peptides, taken before COVID-19 vaccination. Read against the paper, the sample's cell subset or site label means: HCoV-229E spike overlapping peptide pool stimulation. The receptors derive from a human donor who received a COVID-19 vaccine.

The genes are TRBV4-1 and TRBJ2-5; maybe TRBD2 (5 bases). Germline CDR1 reads MGHRA; CDR2 reads YSYEKL. Deletions cut 0 bases from V and 1 base from J, with 15 bases between. CDR3 size: 17 residues. The CDR3 nucleotides read TGCGCCAGCAGCCAAGAACGCCAGCTCGGGGTCCAAGAGACCCAGTACTTC. Its translation is CASSQERQLGVQETQYF.

V and J are TRBV28 and TRBJ2-5; D gene ambiguous. Germline CDR1 and CDR2: MDHEN and SYDVKM. CDR3 length equals 14 residues. Trimming took 2 bases from V and 1 from J, leaving 8 bases between them. CDR3 loop: CASSLGQPQETQYF. The DNA of the CDR3 is TGTGCCAGCAGTTTAGGGCAGCCCCAAGAGACCCAGTACTTC.

This clone was recorded a few times. V is TRBV5-1 and J is TRBJ2-7; TRBD1 matches at 8 bases. V trimming: 3 bases; J trimming: 6 bases; junction bases outside the gene matches: 2. Germline V CDR1 and CDR2: SGHRS, YFSETQ. The CDR3 has 12 amino acids. In nucleotides, the CDR3 is TGCGCCAGCAGCTCGGGGACAGGCGAGCAGTACGTC. Translating gives CASSSGTGEQYV.

This chain joins TRBV20-1 and TRBJ2-7; D not certain. In germline, CDR1 is DFQATT, CDR2 SNEGSKA (reference sequence). This CDR3 has 11 residues. The germline V and J ends were trimmed by 6 bases and 4 bases, with 10 bases remaining between them. CDR3 nucleotides: TGCAGTGCCGCCTTGGGTTACGAGCAGTACGTC. Translated, it gives CSAALGYEQYV.

The chain links TRBV7-2 to TRBJ2-7; 9 bases agree with TRBD1. The CDR3 consists of 15 residues. Trimming took 5 bases from V and 0 from J; bases not matched to a gene: 5. Germline-derived CDR1 and CDR2 are SGHTA and FQGNSA. CDR3 sequence: CASSRTGDRSYEQYV. CDR3 in DNA: TGTGCCAGCAGCAGGACAGGGGATCGCTCCTACGAGCAGTACGTC.

The genes are TRBV5-8 and TRBJ1-2; no clear D. The CDR3 totals 12 residues. V lost 2 bases, J lost 11 bases, and 13 bases lay in between. Germline V gene data show CDR1 as SGHTS and CDR2 as YDEGEE. The CDR3 spells CASSFEVWDYTF. The DNA for the CDR3 is TGTGCCAGCAGCTTCGAGGTTTGGGATTACACCTTC.

This chain uses TRBV3-1 (or the pseudogene TRBV3-2) with TRBJ2-2, with TRBD2 matching over 10 bases. V lost 7 bases and J lost 2; bases outside the gene matches: 7. From germline, CDR1 is LGHDT and CDR2 YNNKEL (reference sequence). This CDR3 is 16 amino acids long. In DNA, the CDR3 is TGTGCCAGCACCGTTGGACTAGCGGTAAACACCGGGGAGCTGTTTTTT. This sequence encodes CASTVGLAVNTGELFF.

This clone was recorded a few times. The V call is TRBV6-5, the J call TRBJ1-2; TRBD1 is a possible D gene (5 bases). The germline gives CDR1 MNHEY, CDR2 SVGAGI. CDR3 length: 14 amino acids. The V end lost 5 bases, the J end lost 4 bases, and 14 bases lay between the germline ends. CDR3 DNA: TGTGCCAGCAGTCGCTCAGGGTTGGGCTATGGCTACACCTTC. This gives the protein CASSRSGLGYGYTF.

V usage is TRBV9 and J usage is TRBJ2-1, with D uncertain. This CDR3 comprises 17 residues. Germline CDR1 and CDR2: SGDLS and YYNGEE. The V gene lost 0 bases and the J gene lost 0 bases, with 13 bases spanning the gap. In nucleotides, the CDR3 is TGTGCCAGCAGCGTAGCTCTGGGATCCAGCTCCTACAATGAGCAGTTCTTC. This encodes CASSVALGSSSYNEQFF.

The CDR3 DNA reads as TGTGCCAGCAGTGAAGATAGTTACAATGAGCAGTTCTTC. Amino acid sequence: CASSEDSYNEQFF. The rearrangement uses TRBV6-1 and TRBJ2-1; D call uncertain. Between the trimmed V and J ends, which lost 1 base and 4 bases, there was a span of 5 bases. Germline V gene lookup returns CDR1 MNHNS and CDR2 SASEGT. This CDR3 region has 13 residues.

The rearrangement joins TRBV29-1 to TRBJ2-1; 7 nucleotides line up with TRBD2. The length of the CDR3 is 14 residues. Germline V gene data show CDR1 as SQVTM and CDR2 as ANQGSEA. V lost 7 bases and J lost 3; bases outside the gene matches: 9. The CDR3 region has the DNA TGCAGCGCCCAACCTAGCGGAATCTACAATGAGCAGTTCTTC. Translated: CSAQPSGIYNEQFF.

This clone was seen a handful of times. V gene TRBV2 combines with J gene TRBJ1-5; D perhaps matches TRBD1 (5 bases). The CDR3 has 15 amino acids. Trimming took 4 bases from V and 2 from J, leaving 12 bases between them. CDR1 and CDR2 (germline): SNHLY, FYNNEI. This CDR3 is CASSGGLGGNQPQHF. The DNA of the CDR3 is TGTGCCAGCAGTGGTGGGTTGGGGGGCAATCAGCCCCAGCATTTT.

The chain has TRBV3-1 (or the pseudogene TRBV3-2) and TRBJ1-3; 7 positions match TRBD1. The length of the CDR3 is 17 residues. Germline loops: CDR1 LGHDT, CDR2 YNNKEL (reference sequence). Trimming took 5 bases from V and 0 from J; bases not matched to a gene: 10. The CDR3 DNA is TGTGCCAGCAGCAATCCCGGGACAGTTTACTCTGGAAACACCATATATTTT. This gives the protein CASSNPGTVYSGNTIYF.

This clone was found a few times. The V and J genes are TRBV5-1 and TRBJ2-2; 8 bases fit TRBD2. Germline V lookup: CDR1 SGHRS, CDR2 YFSETQ. The CDR3 contains 16 residues. The V segment lost 2 bases and the J segment 6 bases; nucleotides outside the gene matches: 9. Here the CDR3 reads CASSLLTGGAAGELFF. In DNA form, the CDR3 reads TGCGCCAGCAGCTTATTGACCGGGGGGGCCGCCGGGGAGCTGTTTTTT.

This chain connects TRBV3-1 (or the pseudogene TRBV3-2) to TRBJ1-4; D is unclear. V shed 2 bases and J shed 10 bases, with 8 bases lying between them. CDR1 and CDR2 from the germline V gene are LGHDT and YNNKEL (reference sequence). The CDR3 has 12 amino acids. Written as DNA, the CDR3 is TGTGCCAGCAGCCAATCCACTGGAAAACTGTTTTTT. It specifies CASSQSTGKLFF.

This chain joins TRBV18 and TRBJ2-1; D might be TRBD1 (6 bases). The CDR3 spans 14 residues. The V end lost 5 bases, the J end lost 3 bases, and 11 bases lay between the germline ends. Germline V gene data show CDR1 as KGHSH and CDR2 as LQKENI. CDR3 amino acids: CASSSDRNYNEQFF. The CDR3 DNA reads as TGTGCCAGCTCAAGCGACAGGAACTACAATGAGCAGTTCTTC.

This chain links TRBV18 with TRBJ2-3; D is undetermined. The V end was cut by 3 bases, the J end by 7 bases, with 11 bases between. The germline V gene has CDR1 KGHSH and CDR2 LQKENI. The CDR3 loop spans 13 amino acids. CDR3 DNA: TGTGCCAGCTCACCGGCCGGGTTAAATACGCAGTATTTT. Translating gives CASSPAGLNTQYF.

V usage is TRBV4-1 and J usage is TRBJ1-6; D might be TRBD1 (5 bases). The CDR3 is 16 amino acids. Trimming left V 0 bases short and J 14 bases short, with 20 bases between. Per germline, CDR1 MGHRA and CDR2 YSYEKL. DNA of the CDR3: TGCGCCAGCAGCCAAGACGACGAGGTCGCGGGGGGGTCCCTCCACTTT. Translating gives CASSQDDEVAGGSLHF.

The rearrangement links TRBV6-2 or TRBV6-3 to TRBJ2-3; unclear D gene. The CDR3 totals 16 residues. Germline V gene lookup returns CDR1 MNHEY and CDR2 SVGEGT. Trimming pared 2 bases from V and 0 bases from J, leaving 12 bases between. The chain's CDR3 is CASSYIRTSSTDTQYF. CDR3 DNA: TGTGCCAGCAGTTACATTAGAACTTCTAGCACAGATACGCAGTATTTT.

The chain couples TRBV3-1 (or the pseudogene TRBV3-2) to TRBJ2-3; 10 positions match TRBD1. The V gene's germline CDR1 is LGHDT and CDR2 YNNKEL (reference sequence). The CDR3 length is 17 residues. After removal of 4 bases from V and 1 base from J, the junction contained 8 bases not matched to a gene. The CDR3 sequence is CASSPTRQGAGTDTQYF. CDR3 coding DNA: TGTGCCAGCAGCCCCACCCGACAGGGGGCAGGCACAGATACGCAGTATTTT.

This chain uses TRBV2 with TRBJ2-3, with D tentatively TRBD2 (7 bases). The ends were cut back, 0 bases at V and 1 base at J, with 8 bases in the middle. Germline V CDR1 and CDR2: SNHLY, FYNNEI. This CDR3 has 15 residues. CDR3 bases: TGTGCCAGCAGTGAAGCAGGGGGGGGCACAGATACGCAGTATTTT. Translation gives CASSEAGGGTDTQYF.

This clone was counted only a few times. CDR3 protein: CASSLGTGYGYTF. CDR3 sequence (DNA): TGCGCCAGCAGCTTAGGGACCGGGTATGGCTACACCTTC. The V call is TRBV5-1, the J call TRBJ1-2, with D tentatively TRBD1 (5 bases). This CDR3 has 13 amino acids. Germline CDR1 is SGHRS and CDR2 is YFSETQ. Trimming shortened V by 2 bases and J by 5 bases, and 10 bases separated the two germline ends.